This T cell receptor (beta chain) comes out of a study of identical twins. Overall study results and limits: Where out-of-frame alpha sequences were twin-shared, they showed excess low generation probability. Weaker excess twin sharing was seen among beta out-of-frame sequences. Insertions were fewer in abundant cord blood beta clonotypes, whereas memory repertoires showed none of this pattern.

This clonotype has only a few counts. Its cognate antigen is unknown. This CDR3 is 16 amino acids long. V was pared by 1 base and J by 5 bases, with 4 bases of the junction left unmatched. The germline gives CDR1 SEHNR, CDR2 FQNEAQ (reference sequence). Template switching created a universal primer site, and the cDNA included unique molecular identifiers. MiXCR, applied by TCRdb to the 5' RACE reads, yields one record per CDR3 protein. The sample has some 630,000 distinct CDR3 sequences; about 7.6% are singletons. The same data also contributed to another study, on yellow fever vaccine responses in identical twins.

The sequencing input was PBMCs. The chain links TRBV7-9 to TRBJ2-1, with TRBD2 identical over 11 bases. The receptor comes from a woman aged 18 to 35 in good health. The CDR3 here is CASSLGLAGPDNEQFF. CDR3 in DNA: TGTGCCAGCAGCTTAGGACTAGCGGGACCCGACAATGAGCAGTTCTTC.